This T cell receptor beta chain was found in a study of blood T cell repertoires in COVID-19. Only in-frame clones appear in the TCRdb table, and some are missing; sequencing was by immunoSEQ multiplex PCR. The sample shows roughly 150,000 clones, over 80% of them seen only once. CDR1 and CDR2 (germline): MNHEY, SVGAGI. CDR3 length equals 15 residues. The J segment lost 1 base and the V segment lost 6 bases, leaving 3 bases of the junction unmatched. The V gene is TRBV6-5, the J gene TRBJ1-1, with TRBD1 identical over 12 bases. The receptor comes from a woman aged 80 or over with active or convalescent COVID-19. Sequenced sample: peripheral blood. The CDR3, as DNA: TGTGCCAGCAGAAGGGACAGGGGGCCGAACACTGAAGCTTTCTTT. Amino acids: CASRRDRGPNTEAFF.